The sequence of this T cell receptor (beta chain) was determined in a study of blood T cell repertoires in COVID-19. Overall study context: Sites in the United States, Italy and Spain provided acute and convalescent COVID-19 samples. From T cells, B-cell-depleted T cells, or PBMCs came the material, which was cDNA or gDNA.

As originally analysed: Nucleated cell counts were estimated from reference gene primer amplification. Clones were read by immunoSEQ multiplex PCR, and TCRdb kept only the in-frame ones, dropping some. V, J and clone size were drawn from that table, and D and trimming were deduced from the DNA. In the table there are approximately 140,000 clones, just under 90% of which are singletons. In germline, CDR1 is KGHDR, CDR2 SFDVKD. This CDR3 region has 14 residues. V dropped 5 bases and J dropped 4; count of bases not matched to a gene: 6. The gene calls are TRBV24-1 and TRBJ2-7, with TRBD1 matching over 8 bases. Sequencing used peripheral blood. This receptor was identified in a woman in her thirties or forties with acute or convalescent COVID-19. The CDR3 is CATSGGQAPYEQYF. The CDR3 DNA follows: TGTGCCACCAGTGGGGGACAGGCCCCTTACGAGCAGTACTTC.